This is a list of T cell receptor beta chains from one sample in a study of T-cell reconstitution after alpha-beta-depleted transplantation in children. Using its own MiXCR run on the PCR reads, TCRdb lists one record per CDR3 protein. The repertoire holds 200,000 to 250,000 distinct CDR3 sequences, with roughly 25% as singletons. The sample was PBMCs, taken before TCRalphabeta/CD19-depleted stem cell transplant. Source of these receptors: a girl aged 2 to 9 with Fanconi anemia, due to receive a stem cell transplant. Each CDR3 is given with its conserved first and last residue. A D gene is named only where the DNA matches it firmly. Rows may omit the clone size; those that give it use once, few, many or a size class.

d_call	j_call	v_call	clone_size	cdr3_aa	cdr3_nt
.	TRBJ2-7	TRBV6-2/TRBV6-3	few	CASIQRPDGAYEQYF	TGTGCCAGCATTCAACGTCCGGACGGTGCCTACGAGCAGTACTTC
.	TRBJ2-1	TRBV20-1	.	CSARGGGPRDNEQFF	TGCAGTGCCCGTGGGGGTGGACCCCGCGACAATGAGCAGTTCTTC
.	TRBJ2-4	TRBV10-3	many	CAIGGIQYF	TGTGCCATCGGAGGCATTCAGTACTTC
.	TRBJ1-2	TRBV6-5	.	CASSFGPSFYGYTF	TGTGCCAGCAGTTTCGGCCCCTCGTTCTATGGCTACACCTTC
TRBD2	TRBJ2-7	TRBV7-2	.	CASSPTGTSGGYEQYF	TGTGCCAGCAGCCCAACTGGGACTAGCGGGGGCTACGAGCAGTACTTC
TRBD1	TRBJ2-1	TRBV9	.	CASSFQTGGSHNEQFF	TGTGCCAGCAGTTTTCAGACAGGGGGTAGCCACAATGAGCAGTTCTTC
TRBD1	TRBJ2-7	TRBV5-1	few	CASSKGTGVYEQYF	TGCGCCAGCAGCAAGGGGACAGGGGTCTACGAGCAGTACTTC
.	TRBJ2-4	TRBV15	.	CATSRDLRNFNIQYF	TGTGCCACCAGCAGAGATCTGAGAAACTTCAACATTCAGTACTTC
.	TRBJ1-1	TRBV6-5	few	CASSYGGGANTEAFF	TGTGCCAGCAGTTACGGGGGAGGGGCTAACACTGAAGCTTTCTTT
TRBD1	TRBJ2-3	TRBV12-3/TRBV12-4	.	CAISLENRGRWAHTDTQYF	TGTGCCATCAGTTTAGAGAACAGGGGTAGGTGGGCACACACAGATACGCAGTATTTT
TRBD1	TRBJ2-7	TRBV29-1	.	CSVVPGGYEQYF	TGCAGCGTTGTCCCAGGGGGCTACGAGCAGTACTTC
.	TRBJ2-5	TRBV12-3/TRBV12-4	many	CASSQGGARETQYF	TGTGCCAGCAGTCAAGGGGGGGCGAGGGAGACCCAGTACTTC
.	TRBJ2-1	TRBV20-1	many	CSVLLAASYNEQFF	TGCAGTGTACTCCTAGCTGCCTCCTACAATGAGCAGTTCTTC